These 24 T cell receptor beta chains were sequenced from one sample in a study of cytomegalovirus exposure and HLA in healthy donors. Amplification used 60 Vbeta primers and 13 Jbeta primers. Libraries were prepared by immunoSEQ multiplex PCR; TCRdb keeps only in-frame clonotypes and omits some of them. The sample has 120,000 or so clones, roughly 18% seen once. Sequenced input: PBMCs. These receptors were collected from a female donor in good health and CMV-seropositive.

This clone was found a few times. V gene TRBV30 combines with J gene TRBJ1-2, with 10 bases aligning to TRBD1. This CDR3 is built from 14 residues. Trimming took 4 bases from V and 7 from J; bases not matched to a gene: 9. From germline, CDR1 is GTSNPN and CDR2 SVGIG (reference sequence). In DNA form, the CDR3 reads TGTGCCTGGACGGTGGACAGGGGGGTTGGTGGCTACACCTTC. Translating it yields CAWTVDRGVGGYTF.

This clone was detected only a few times. The V call is TRBV4-1, the J call TRBJ1-5; D is ambiguous. V lost 0 bases, J lost 3 bases, and 12 bases lay in between. Germline V CDR1 and CDR2: MGHRA, YSYEKL. The CDR3 runs to 16 residues. The CDR3 nucleotides read TGCGCCAGCAGCCAAGATTGGAGGGCCTTCAATCAGCCCCAGCATTTT. Amino acid sequence: CASSQDWRAFNQPQHF.

The chain couples TRBV5-6 to TRBJ1-5, with D perhaps matching TRBD1 (5 bases). V dropped 0 bases and J dropped 7 bases, with 11 bases sitting between them. From germline, CDR1 is SGHDT and CDR2 YYEEEE. The CDR3 has 14 amino acids. The CDR3 sequence is CASSLAAGPQPQHF. Written as DNA, the CDR3 is TGTGCCAGCAGCTTGGCGGCGGGGCCACAGCCCCAGCATTTT.

The chain has TRBV5-4 and TRBJ2-5, with a weak D call TRBD2 (6 bases). V was trimmed by 6 bases and J by 1 base, leaving 19 bases between them. There are 16 residues in the CDR3. Germline CDR1 reads SGHNT; CDR2 reads YYREEE (reference sequence). CDR3 sequence reads: CASTSGGVSGQETQYF. The CDR3 nucleotides are TGTGCCAGCACCTCCGGGGGTGTGTCAGGCCAAGAGACCCAGTACTTC. Full variable domain (rest looked up from reference TRBV5-4 and TRBJ2-5): ETGVTQSPTHLIKTRGQQVTLRCSSQSGHNTVSWYQQALGQGPQFIFQYYREEENGRGNFPPRFSGLQFPNYSSELNVNALELDDSALYLCASTSGGVSGQETQYFGPGTRLLVL.

The sample holds a few counts of this clone. V is TRBV29-1 and J is TRBJ2-2, with D possibly being TRBD1 (5 bases). Germline V gene data show CDR1 as SQVTM and CDR2 as ANQGSEA. The CDR3 sequence is 14 residues long. V was cut by 4 bases and J by 6 bases, with 15 bases left in between. The CDR3 region has the DNA TGCAGCGTTGGGGCAGGGAAGTTAGCCGGGGAGCTGTTTTTT. Protein product: CSVGAGKLAGELFF.

A few counts support this clone. J is TRBJ2-2 and V is TRBV4-1, with TRBD2 as a possible D gene (5 bases). V was clipped by 0 bases and J by 1 base, with 12 bases between them. The germline V gene encodes CDR1 MGHRA and CDR2 YSYEKL. The CDR3 is 17 amino acids. The CDR3 bases are TGCGCCAGCAGCCAAGAATGGTCCAGCGGGAACACCGGGGAGCTGTTTTTT. Translating gives CASSQEWSSGNTGELFF.

V and J are TRBV6-6 and TRBJ2-5; TRBD1 aligns across 9 bases. Judging by the DNA end, TRBJ2-7 fits better; the J call may be wrong. Germline V gene lookup returns CDR1 MNHNY and CDR2 SVGAGI (reference sequence). The CDR3 is 14 amino acids. CDR3 nucleotide sequence: TGTGCCAGCAGTTTCCGGGACAGGGTTTACGAGCAGTACTTC. Its translation is CASSFRDRVYEQYF.

This clone was seen only a few times. This chain connects TRBV2 to TRBJ1-1, with 10 nucleotides matching TRBD1. Looked up from germline, CDR1 is SNHLY and CDR2 is FYNNEI. Unmatched junction bases numbered 3, after V lost 6 bases and J lost 2 bases. CDR3 length: 14 residues. The CDR3 DNA follows: TGTGCCAGCAGGTGGACAGGGGGAAACACTGAAGCTTTCTTT. This codes for CASRWTGGNTEAFF.

The chain joins TRBV10-3 to TRBJ2-1; TRBD2 matches at 10 bases. The CDR3 has 15 amino acids. Germline loops: CDR1 ENHRY, CDR2 SYGVKD. J was trimmed by 12 bases and V by 5 bases; bases with no gene match: 13. CDR3 loop: CAISILGLAGARQFF. The CDR3 nucleotides are TGTGCCATCAGTATACTTGGCCTAGCGGGGGCCCGGCAGTTCTTC.

This clone has only a few counts. CDR3 coding DNA: TGTGCCAGCAGCTTGTCTCTGCGGGAGAGTGGCTACACCTTC. This gives the protein CASSLSLRESGYTF. The chain links TRBV5-8 to TRBJ1-2; D gene uncertain. Deletions cut 1 base from V and 7 bases from J, with 14 bases between. Germline CDR1 reads SGHTS; CDR2 reads YDEGEE. The CDR3 spans 14 residues. Complete variable domain (other parts from reference TRBV5-8 and TRBJ1-2): EAGVTQSPTHLIKTRGQQATLRCSPISGHTSVYWYQQALGLGLQFLLWYDEGEERNRGNFPPRFSGRQFPNYSSELNVNALELEDSALYLCASSLSLRESGYTFGSGTRLTVV.

This chain connects TRBV11-1 to TRBJ2-3, with 7 bases identical to TRBD1. The CDR3 runs to 16 residues. With 5 bases clipped from V and 2 bases from J, the junction kept 10 bases outside the gene matches. Germline CDR1 SGHAT, CDR2 FQDESV (reference sequence). The CDR3 coding sequence is TGTGCCAGCAGCGAGACCGGGACAGAGAACACAGATACGCAGTATTTT. Its translation is CASSETGTENTDTQYF.

This chain uses TRBV9 with TRBJ1-1, with 7 bases aligning to TRBD1. The CDR3 contains 16 residues. Trimming took 0 bases from V and 6 from J; bases not matched to a gene: 11. Looked up from germline, CDR1 is SGDLS and CDR2 is YYNGEE. CDR3 residues: CASSVAGTALRAEAFF. The CDR3 DNA sequence: TGTGCCAGCAGCGTAGCTGGGACAGCCCTAAGGGCTGAAGCTTTCTTT.

There are a few counts of this clone. The chain is built from TRBV28 and TRBJ1-5, with 8 nucleotides matching TRBD1. V shed 5 bases, J shed 4 bases, and the junction held 10 bases outside the gene matches. The CDR3 length is 16 residues. Germline assignment: CDR1 MDHEN and CDR2 SYDVKM. The CDR3 DNA is TGTGCCAGCAGTCCTACAGGGGGATTAGGGAATCAGCCCCAGCATTTT. It translates to CASSPTGGLGNQPQHF.

V usage is TRBV4-3 and J usage is TRBJ1-1; TRBD1 aligns across 8 bases. The CDR3 spans 16 residues. Germline lookup yields CDR1 LGHNA and CDR2 YSLEER. Trimming at V came to 1 base and at J to 0 bases, leaving 4 bases not matched to a gene. The CDR3 coding sequence is TGCGCCAGCAGCCAAGGGGACAGGATTATGAACACTGAAGCTTTCTTT. It translates to CASSQGDRIMNTEAFF.

The chain is built from TRBV9 and TRBJ1-2; a weak D match, TRBD1 (6 bases). CDR1 and CDR2 from the germline V gene are SGDLS and YYNGEE. CDR3 length: 14 amino acids. V lost 0 bases and J 6 bases, leaving 12 bases between the germline ends. CDR3 amino acids: CASSVAGGLNGYTF. The DNA for the CDR3 is TGTGCCAGCAGCGTAGCGGGGGGCTTAAATGGCTACACCTTC.

Details on this clone: Other DNA sequences in this specimen translate into the identical CDR3. The V and J genes are TRBV20-1 and TRBJ1-2, with D uncertain. From germline, CDR1 is DFQATT and CDR2 SNEGSKA (reference sequence). There are 9 residues in the CDR3. The CDR3 DNA is TGCAGCTCGCCGGGTGGCTACACCTTC. Translation: CSSPGGYTF.

In its sample, this clone was seen a few times. V usage is TRBV7-9 and J usage is TRBJ1-2; the match to TRBD1 covers 8 bases. The germline CDR1 and CDR2 sequences are SEHNR and FQNEAQ (reference sequence). The V segment lost 6 bases and the J segment 8 bases; nucleotides outside the gene matches: 11. The CDR3 contains 14 residues. The CDR3 sequence: CASSHKATGVGYTF. DNA for the CDR3: TGTGCCAGCAGTCACAAGGCGACAGGGGTGGGCTACACCTTC.

The V gene is TRBV30, the J gene TRBJ1-2; 9 bases align to TRBD1. The CDR3 runs 14 residues. Germline values: CDR1 GTSNPN, CDR2 SVGIG (reference sequence). J was trimmed by 7 bases and V by 3 bases; bases with no gene match: 9. The CDR3 is CAWSHPGQGRGYTF. CDR3 nucleotides: TGTGCCTGGAGCCACCCGGGACAGGGACGTGGCTACACCTTC.

In its sample, this clone was seen a few times. This chain links TRBV5-1 with TRBJ2-7; 8 bases are a match to TRBD2. Germline V gene lookup returns CDR1 SGHRS and CDR2 YFSETQ. This CDR3 spans 15 amino acids. The V segment lost 5 bases and the J segment 3 bases; nucleotides outside the gene matches: 10. The CDR3 is CASRPGLAGIYEQYF. CDR3 bases: TGCGCCAGCAGACCCGGTCTAGCGGGCATCTACGAGCAGTACTTC.

This clone has a handful of counts. V gene TRBV6-5 combines with J gene TRBJ1-5; D gene ambiguous. The CDR3 sequence is 12 residues long. From germline, CDR1 is MNHEY and CDR2 SVGAGI. V shed 7 bases and J shed 9 bases, with 13 bases lying between them. CDR3 amino acids: CASMRGTGPQHF. The DNA for the CDR3 is TGTGCCAGCATGCGGGGAACCGGGCCCCAGCATTTT.

There are a few counts of this clone. The chain links TRBV29-1 to TRBJ2-7; D is ambiguous. The germline V gene encodes CDR1 SQVTM and CDR2 ANQGSEA. The CDR3 consists of 14 residues. The V gene lost 3 bases and the J gene lost 1 base, with 13 bases spanning the gap. As DNA, the CDR3 is TGCAGCGTTGAGACGGAGCTAGGTTCCTACGAGCAGTACTTC. This sequence encodes CSVETELGSYEQYF.

V and J are TRBV19 and TRBJ2-7, with 7 bases matching TRBD1. The V gene end was trimmed by 3 bases and the J gene end by 3 bases; junction bases not matched to a gene: 11. Germline V CDR1 and CDR2: LNHDA, SQIVND (reference sequence). CDR3 length: 16 residues. This CDR3 reads CASSIRGQVNRYEQYF. The CDR3 DNA is TGTGCCAGTAGTATCAGAGGACAGGTTAATCGCTACGAGCAGTACTTC.

This clone was seen a handful of times. The rearrangement joins TRBV25-1 to TRBJ1-2; D gene ambiguous. There are 12 residues in the CDR3. The ends were cut back, 4 bases at V and 7 bases at J, with 10 bases in the middle. Germline CDR1 and CDR2: MGHDK and SYGVNS. The CDR3 here is CASSAQWLGYTF. CDR3 DNA sequence: TGTGCCAGCAGTGCCCAGTGGCTTGGCTACACCTTC.

This clone was seen more than once but under ten times. The V and J genes are TRBV19 and TRBJ1-2; 11 bases line up with TRBD1. CDR1 is LNHDA, CDR2 SQIVND, per germline (reference sequence). The CDR3 runs to 17 residues. V trimming: 3 bases; J trimming: 3 bases; junction bases outside the gene matches: 9. The CDR3, as DNA: TGTGCCAGTAGTATTGGACAGGGGGCGCGATCCTACTATGGCTACACCTTC. Translation: CASSIGQGARSYYGYTF.